Each of the 5 T cell receptor beta chains below was sequenced from the same sample in a study of identifying expanded T cells in peripheral blood. Libraries were prepared by immunoSEQ multiplex PCR; TCRdb keeps only in-frame clonotypes and omits some of them. The sample lists approximately 90,000 clones, approximately 84% occurring once. Material: blood. The receptors here all came from a person aged 18 to 70 in good health.

This clone was found once. The CDR3, as DNA: TGTGCCAGCAGTTACTCCGGGATTGGGCTCGAAGCTTTCTTT. It yields the protein CASSYSGIGLEAFF. The chain links TRBV6-6 to TRBJ1-1, with D unresolved. Germline values: CDR1 MNHNY, CDR2 SVGAGI (reference sequence). The CDR3 runs to 14 residues. The V and J ends lost 0 bases and 8 bases respectively, with 13 bases between them.

This chain joins TRBV6-5 and TRBJ1-1; no clear D gene. Trimming took off 9 bases at V and 2 bases at J, with 10 bases between the two ends. CDR1 and CDR2 from the germline V gene are MNHEY and SVGAGI. This CDR3 is 12 amino acids long. In nucleotides, the CDR3 is TGTGCCAGTGGGCAGTTAAACACTGAAGCTTTCTTT. Its translation is CASGQLNTEAFF.

Here the CDR3 reads CASSRSEAPREQYF. The CDR3 DNA is TGCGCCAGCAGTAGAAGTGAGGCTCCGAGGGAGCAGTACTTC. The chain links TRBV10-1 to TRBJ2-7; D is ambiguous. CDR3 length equals 14 residues. Germline V gene sequence: CDR1 WNHNN, CDR2 SYGVQD (reference sequence). Between the trimmed V and J ends, which lost 5 bases and 7 bases, there was a span of 18 bases.

The chain links TRBV30 to TRBJ1-1; 10 positions match TRBD1. CDR3 length: 13 amino acids. Germline loops: CDR1 GTSNPN, CDR2 SVGIG (reference sequence). Trimming cost V 7 bases and J 5 bases; bases outside gene matches: 7. CDR3 loop: CASDPDRGTEAFF. CDR3 in DNA: TGTGCCTCAGACCCGGACAGGGGGACTGAAGCTTTCTTT. The whole variable domain, remainder taken from reference TRBV30 and TRBJ1-1, is SQTIHQWPATLVQPVGSPLSLECTVEGTSNPNLYWYRQAAGRGLQLLFYSVGIGQISSEVPQNLSASRPQDRQFILSSKKLLLSDSGFYLCASDPDRGTEAFFGQGTRLTVV.

The genes are TRBV30 and TRBJ1-1, with unresolved D. Germline lookup yields CDR1 GTSNPN and CDR2 SVGIG (reference sequence). CDR3 length equals 12 residues. V lost 1 base and J lost 0, with 3 bases in between. DNA for the CDR3: TGTGCCTGGAGTGGGTTGAACACTGAAGCTTTCTTT. Translated, it gives CAWSGLNTEAFF.